This record concerns one T cell receptor (beta chain) sequence. The source of the sample is a study of blood T cell repertoires in COVID-19. Study summary: Spain, Italy and the United States supplied samples that represented acute and convalescent COVID-19. T cells, B-cell-depleted T cells, or PBMCs provided the cDNA or gDNA that served as material.

This CDR3 has 13 residues. The germline V gene encodes CDR1 SQVTM and CDR2 ANQGSEA. Losses at the gene ends were 6 bases for V and 6 bases for J; bases not matched to a gene: 7. Per the original methods: By means of reference gene primer amplification, nucleated cell counts were estimated. The protocol was immunoSEQ multiplex PCR, while the TCRdb copy is restricted to in-frame clones and leaves out a portion. V and J calls and clone size follow that table, whereas D and trimming were derived from the DNA. Of more than 250,000 clones in the sample, approximately 82% were seen once. The receptor comes from a woman between 45 and 60 years old with acute or convalescent COVID-19. The chain uses TRBV29-1 and TRBJ1-2; 10 positions agree with TRBD1. The sample was peripheral blood. This CDR3 is CSVLTGGAHGYTF. For the CDR3, the DNA is TGCAGCGTCCTGACAGGGGGCGCGCATGGCTACACCTTC.